Listed here is a single TCR beta chain. Arm-PCR of CDR3 regions and iRepertoire HTBI primers were the basis on which TCR beta libraries were built. MiXCR, applied by TCRdb to the multiplex PCR reads, yields one record per CDR3 protein. The sample lists roughly 500,000 distinct CDR3 sequences, 14% seen once, with approximately 15% in the top ten. This sample is drawn from a study of regulatory T cells in long-lasting Graves disease. Time point: newly diagnosed GD, antithyroid drugs for less than 3 months. Extracted PBMC RNA gave rise to the TCR library. Enrollment of patients was through an endocrinology department in Xi'an, China. These data were also reused for a study on T cells in Graves' hyperthyroidism and ophthalmopathy. That work states: The TCR CDR3 first-round RT-PCR relied on the HTBI primer set.

The clonotype comes from a woman between 50 and 59 years old with Graves disease. Sequencing used peripheral blood mononuclear cells (PBMCs), obtained at new diagnosis, from a patient treated with antithyroid drugs.

The DNA for the CDR3 is TGTGCCAGCACCACCTCGCGGGGGGATACGCAGTATTTT. Protein sequence: CASTTSRGDTQYF. The rearrangement links TRBV27 to TRBJ2-3; 7 bases are a match to TRBD2. This CDR3 is built from 13 residues. V gave up 7 bases and J gave up 6 bases; unmatched junction bases: 7. Germline CDR1 MNHEY, CDR2 SMNVEV (reference sequence).